These T cell receptor beta chains were read from a single sample in a study of blood T cell repertoires in COVID-19. Assay used: immunoSEQ multiplex PCR; TCRdb lists only in-frame clones, some missing. The sample contains around 130,000 clones, 80% to 90% of which appear only once. Material for sequencing was PBMCs or T cells enriched from blood (not recorded which). The receptors stem from a woman in her 50s who had recovered from COVID-19. CDR3s leave out the opening cysteine and the closing phenylalanine or tryptophan.

v_gene,j_gene,CDR3aa
TRBV7-9,TRBJ2-2,ASSLLDRGKITGELF
TRBV5-1,TRBJ2-1,ASSLAETGLNEQF
TRBV5-1,TRBJ1-1,ASSLGGVTEAF
TRBV18,TRBJ2-1,ASSMTGGPEQF
TRBV11-2,TRBJ1-2,ASSSTGTGVSGYT
TRBV15,TRBJ2-7,ATGDWQYEQY
TRBV29-1,TRBJ2-7,SVGTDGDEQY
TRBV9,TRBJ1-2,ASRRGGAQGYT
TRBV5-5,TRBJ1-3,ASSLAPTGAGNTIY
TRBV5-1,TRBJ2-7,ASSLGELAREQY
TRBV30,TRBJ2-5,AWGPHVRGGPETQY
TRBV5-1,TRBJ2-5,ASSLLSRETQY
TRBV6-5,TRBJ2-7,ASSYDRVGYEQY
TRBV7-2,TRBJ2-1,ASSLFLDSGQGSNEQF
TRBV5-6,TRBJ2-1,ASSLGQGAREQF
TRBV18,TRBJ1-4,ASSPKTGATNEKLF
TRBV11-3,TRBJ2-7,ASSLSGNEQY
TRBV30,TRBJ1-3,AWTPSGQTRDTIY
TRBV7-6,TRBJ2-5,ASSSPQTSRAQETQY
TRBV5-1,TRBJ2-1,ASSLSVQSSYNEQF
TRBV9,TRBJ2-4,ASSGSGGSIKNIQY
TRBV7-2,TRBJ1-1,ASSSQTARTEAF
TRBV28,TRBJ2-1,ASGDITGGYNEQF
TRBV7-9,TRBJ2-4,ASSPRQGWDIQY
TRBV10-1,TRBJ2-1,ASSEAGTGSNEQF
TRBV18,TRBJ2-7,ASSRSGGYEQY
TRBV2,TRBJ2-5,ASSEGYPAGGTQETQY
TRBV12-3/TRBV12-4,TRBJ2-2,ASSMGTGELF
TRBV10-3,TRBJ2-7,AISESRGVEQY
TRBV3-1/TRBV3-2,TRBJ1-3,ASSHRTGLQGNTIY